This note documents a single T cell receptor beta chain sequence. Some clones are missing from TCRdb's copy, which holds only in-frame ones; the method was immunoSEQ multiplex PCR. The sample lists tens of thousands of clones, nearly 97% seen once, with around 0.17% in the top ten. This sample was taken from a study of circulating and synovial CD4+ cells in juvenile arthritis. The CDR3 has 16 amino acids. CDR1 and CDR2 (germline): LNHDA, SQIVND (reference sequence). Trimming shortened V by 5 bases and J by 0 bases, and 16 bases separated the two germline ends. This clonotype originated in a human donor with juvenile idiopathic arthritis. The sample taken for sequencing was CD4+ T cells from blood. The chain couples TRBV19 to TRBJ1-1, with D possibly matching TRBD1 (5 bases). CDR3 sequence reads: CASSLPEGRVNTEAFF. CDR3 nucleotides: TGTGCCAGTAGTCTACCGGAGGGCAGGGTGAACACTGAAGCTTTCTTT. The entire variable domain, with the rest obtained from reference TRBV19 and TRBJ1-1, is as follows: DGGITQSPKYLFRKEGQNVTLSCEQNLNHDAMYWYRQDPGQGLRLIYYSQIVNDFQKGDIAEGYSVSREKKESFPLTVTSAQKNPTAFYLCASSLPEGRVNTEAFFGQGTRLTVV.